This T cell receptor beta chain was captured by sequencing in a study of T-cell reconstitution after alpha-beta-depleted transplantation in children. Study-wide findings and caveats: In patients about two months after transplant, alpha-beta T cells reportedly arose from several hundred expanded graft clones. At day 60, the high TCRbeta diversity found in some patients originated from recipient T cells and thymic progenitors that had survived. One year post-transplant, T-cell counts and diversity were largely derived from T cells produced anew.

Using unique molecular identifiers, the investigators prepared the TCRbeta library. TCRdb independently ran MiXCR on the PCR reads; one entry per CDR3 protein. The repertoire holds 25,000 or so distinct CDR3 sequences, roughly a sixth seen once, with around 35% in the top ten. Per germline, CDR1 SEHNR and CDR2 FQNEAQ (reference sequence). The CDR3 is 16 amino acids. Deletions cut 2 bases from V and 2 bases from J, with 16 bases between. This clonotype was observed at least ten times. Antigen specificity is unknown. Sequenced here: PBMCs, mostly from graft donor cells, sampled 60 days after TCRalphabeta/CD19-depleted stem cell transplant. The chain employs TRBV7-9 and TRBJ2-7; perhaps TRBD2 as D (7 bases). This clonotype was obtained from a male patient between 2 and 10 years old who had a stem cell transplant for acute lymphoblastic leukemia, so the T cells may come from the graft donor. CDR3 loop: CASSLREGERAYEQYF. CDR3 nucleotides: TGTGCCAGCAGCTTAAGGGAGGGGGAGAGAGCCTACGAGCAGTACTTC.